This TCR beta chain was captured by sequencing in a study of shared clonotypes between healthy human individuals. This clone was counted only a few times. Researchers divided each subset's genomic DNA evenly across several immunoSEQ plates. Here immunoSEQ multiplex PCR was the method, and the copy in TCRdb shows in-frame clones only, minus some. The sample lists about 510,000 clones, 90% to 96% occurring once. The CDR3 loop spans 14 amino acids. V was clipped by 7 bases and J by 0 bases; unmatched bases: 5. CDR1 and CDR2 (germline): SEHNR, FQNEAQ (reference sequence). The sequence was obtained from a woman in her 30s in good health. The chain is built from TRBV7-9 and TRBJ1-2; 7 nucleotides align to TRBD1. The sequenced material came from naive CD4+ T cells sorted from blood. The subset here: CD45RA+ positively selected. The DNA for the CDR3 is TGTGCCAGCACTATGGGACAGACTAACTATGGCTACACCTTC. This gives the protein CASTMGQTNYGYTF.